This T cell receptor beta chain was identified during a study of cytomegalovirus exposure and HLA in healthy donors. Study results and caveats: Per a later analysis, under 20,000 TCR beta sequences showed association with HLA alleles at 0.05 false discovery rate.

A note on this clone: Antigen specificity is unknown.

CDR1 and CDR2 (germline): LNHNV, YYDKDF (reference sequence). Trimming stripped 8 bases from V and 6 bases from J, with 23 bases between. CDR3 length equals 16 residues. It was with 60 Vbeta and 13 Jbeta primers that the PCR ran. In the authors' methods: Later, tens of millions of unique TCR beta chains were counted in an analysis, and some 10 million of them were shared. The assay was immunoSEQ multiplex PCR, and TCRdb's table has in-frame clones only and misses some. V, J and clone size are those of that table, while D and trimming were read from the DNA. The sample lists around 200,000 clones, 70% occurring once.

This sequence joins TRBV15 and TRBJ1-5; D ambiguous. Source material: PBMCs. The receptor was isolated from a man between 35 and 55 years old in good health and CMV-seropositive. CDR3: CATSPRGVSRFQPQHF. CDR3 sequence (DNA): TGTGCCACCTCCCCCCGCGGGGTTTCCAGATTTCAGCCCCAGCATTTT. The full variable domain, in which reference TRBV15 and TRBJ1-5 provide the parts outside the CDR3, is DAMVIQNPRYQVTQFGKPVTLSCSQTLNHNVMYWYQQKSSQAPKLLFHYYDKDFNNEADTPDNFQSRRPNTSFCFLDIRSPGLGDTAMYLCATSPRGVSRFQPQHFGDGTRLSIL.